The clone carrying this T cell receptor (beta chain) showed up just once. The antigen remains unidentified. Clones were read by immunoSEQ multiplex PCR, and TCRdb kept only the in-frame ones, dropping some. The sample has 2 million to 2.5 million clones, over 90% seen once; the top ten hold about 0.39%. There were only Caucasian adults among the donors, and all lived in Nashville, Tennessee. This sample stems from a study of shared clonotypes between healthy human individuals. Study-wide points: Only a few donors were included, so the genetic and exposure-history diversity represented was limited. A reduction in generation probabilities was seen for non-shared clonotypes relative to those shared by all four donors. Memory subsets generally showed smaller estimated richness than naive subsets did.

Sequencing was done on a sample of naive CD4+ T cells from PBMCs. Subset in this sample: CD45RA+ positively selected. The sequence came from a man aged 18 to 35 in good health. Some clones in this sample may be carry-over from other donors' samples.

The CDR3 region is CASRPTSADNEQFF. DNA for the CDR3: TGCGCCAGCAGACCGACTAGCGCCGACAATGAGCAGTTCTTC. V is TRBV5-1 and J is TRBJ2-1; 8 nucleotides match TRBD2. Unmatched junction bases numbered 6, after V lost 5 bases and J lost 5 bases. This CDR3 region has 14 residues. In germline, CDR1 is SGHRS, CDR2 YFSETQ.